This T cell receptor (beta chain) came from a study of cytomegalovirus exposure and HLA in healthy donors. The wider study: In a previous analysis, approximately 110 million unique TCR beta sequences were found from roughly 200 million T cells.

Donors likely had unrecorded immune exposures despite being nominally healthy when sampled. With 60 Vbeta and 13 Jbeta primers, the PCR was carried out. Clones were read by immunoSEQ multiplex PCR, and TCRdb kept only the in-frame ones, dropping some. This sample carries about 96,000 clones, with 3.4% going to the ten biggest clones. The V gene's germline CDR1 is SGHDT and CDR2 YYEEEE. CDR3 length equals 13 residues. V dropped 2 bases and J dropped 5 bases, with 10 bases sitting between them. Sequencing was performed on PBMCs. The V and J genes are TRBV5-6 and TRBJ1-2, with unresolved D. This sequence was found in a woman in her 30s in good health and CMV-seronegative. This chain's CDR3 is CASSLWAAYGYTF. CDR3 DNA: TGTGCCAGCAGCTTATGGGCAGCTTATGGCTACACCTTC.